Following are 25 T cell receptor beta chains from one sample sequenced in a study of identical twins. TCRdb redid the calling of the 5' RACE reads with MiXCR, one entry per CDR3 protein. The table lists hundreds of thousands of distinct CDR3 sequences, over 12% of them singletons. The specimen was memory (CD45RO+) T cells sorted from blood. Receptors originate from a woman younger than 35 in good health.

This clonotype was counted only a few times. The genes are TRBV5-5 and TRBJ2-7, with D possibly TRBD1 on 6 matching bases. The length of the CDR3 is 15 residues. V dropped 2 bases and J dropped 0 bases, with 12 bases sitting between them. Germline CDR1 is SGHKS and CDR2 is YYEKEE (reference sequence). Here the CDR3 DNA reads TGTGCCAGCAGCTTATCTGCAGGGGACTCCTACGAGCAGTACTTC. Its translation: CASSLSAGDSYEQYF.

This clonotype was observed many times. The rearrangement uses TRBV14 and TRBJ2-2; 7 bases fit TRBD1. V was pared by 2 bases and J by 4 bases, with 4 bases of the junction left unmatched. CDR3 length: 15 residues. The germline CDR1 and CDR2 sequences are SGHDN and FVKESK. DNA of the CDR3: TGTGCCAGCAGCCAACCGTGGACAGGCACCGGGGAGCTGTTTTTT. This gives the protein CASSQPWTGTGELFF.

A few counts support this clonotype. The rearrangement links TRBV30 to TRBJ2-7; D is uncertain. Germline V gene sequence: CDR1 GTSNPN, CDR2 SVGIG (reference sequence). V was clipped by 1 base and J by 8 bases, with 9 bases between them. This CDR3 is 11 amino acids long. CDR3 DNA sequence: TGTGCCTGGAGTGAGGGCTCACAGCAGTACTTC. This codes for CAWSEGSQQYF.

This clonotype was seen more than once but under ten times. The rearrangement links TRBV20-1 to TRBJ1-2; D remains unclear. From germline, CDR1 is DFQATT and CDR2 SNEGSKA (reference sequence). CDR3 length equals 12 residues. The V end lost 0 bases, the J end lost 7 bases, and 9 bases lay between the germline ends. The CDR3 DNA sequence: TGCAGTGCTAGAGAGACGGGATTTGGCTACACCTTC. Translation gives CSARETGFGYTF.

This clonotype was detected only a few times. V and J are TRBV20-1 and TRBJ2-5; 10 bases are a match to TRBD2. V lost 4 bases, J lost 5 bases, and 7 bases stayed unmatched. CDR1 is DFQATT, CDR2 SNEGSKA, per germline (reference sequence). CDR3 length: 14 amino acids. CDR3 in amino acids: CSAKLPSGGETQYF. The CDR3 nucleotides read TGCAGTGCTAAACTTCCTAGCGGGGGTGAGACCCAGTACTTC.

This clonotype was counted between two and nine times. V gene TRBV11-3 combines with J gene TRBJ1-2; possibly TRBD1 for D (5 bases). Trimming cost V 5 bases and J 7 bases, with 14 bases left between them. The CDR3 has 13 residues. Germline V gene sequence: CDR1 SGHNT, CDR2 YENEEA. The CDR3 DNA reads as TGTGCCAGCAGCATGCTGTCGGGACGTGGCTACACCTTC. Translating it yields CASSMLSGRGYTF.

This CDR3 is CASTYPRGANTGELFF. The CDR3 DNA follows: TGTGCCAGCACCTATCCCAGGGGCGCGAACACCGGGGAGCTGTTTTTT. The chain couples TRBV7-9 to TRBJ2-2; possibly TRBD1 for D (6 bases). This CDR3 region has 16 residues. V lost 7 bases and J lost 0, with 15 bases in between. CDR1 SEHNR and CDR2 FQNEAQ come from the germline V gene (reference sequence).

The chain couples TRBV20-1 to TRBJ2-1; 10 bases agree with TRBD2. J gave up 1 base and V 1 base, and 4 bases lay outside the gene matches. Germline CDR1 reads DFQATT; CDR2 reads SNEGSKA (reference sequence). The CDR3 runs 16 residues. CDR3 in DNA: TGCAGTGCTAGAGTAGCGGGAGGCAGGTCCTACAATGAGCAGTTCTTC. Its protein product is CSARVAGGRSYNEQFF.

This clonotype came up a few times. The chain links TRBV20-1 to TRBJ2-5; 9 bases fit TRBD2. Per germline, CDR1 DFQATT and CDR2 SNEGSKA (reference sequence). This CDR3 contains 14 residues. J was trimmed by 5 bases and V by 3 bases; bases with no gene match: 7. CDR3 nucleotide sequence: TGCAGTGCTAGGCGAGCGGGGGGTGTGGAGACCCAGTACTTC. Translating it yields CSARRAGGVETQYF.

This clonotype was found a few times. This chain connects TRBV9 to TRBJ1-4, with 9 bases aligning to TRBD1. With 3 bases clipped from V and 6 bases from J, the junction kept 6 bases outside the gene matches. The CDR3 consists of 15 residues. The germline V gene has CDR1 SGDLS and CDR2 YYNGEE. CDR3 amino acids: CASSAATGGDEKLFF. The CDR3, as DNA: TGTGCCAGCAGCGCAGCTACAGGGGGCGATGAAAAACTGTTTTTT. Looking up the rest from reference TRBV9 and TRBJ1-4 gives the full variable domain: DSGVTQTPKHLITATGQRVTLRCSPRSGDLSVYWYQQSLDQGLQFLIQYYNGEERAKGNILERFSAQQFPDLHSELNLSSLELGDSALYFCASSAATGGDEKLFFGSGTQLSVL.

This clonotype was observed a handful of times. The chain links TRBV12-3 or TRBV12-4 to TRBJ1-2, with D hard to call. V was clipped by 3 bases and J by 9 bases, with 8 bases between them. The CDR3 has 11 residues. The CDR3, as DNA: TGTGCCAGCAGTTTGCGGAGGAGCTACACCTTC. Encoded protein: CASSLRRSYTF.

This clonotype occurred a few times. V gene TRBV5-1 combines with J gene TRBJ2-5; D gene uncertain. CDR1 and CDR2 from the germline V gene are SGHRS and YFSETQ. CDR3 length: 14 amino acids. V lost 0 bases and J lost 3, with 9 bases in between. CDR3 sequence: CASSLGAAKETQYF. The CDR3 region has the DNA TGCGCCAGCAGCTTGGGCGCAGCCAAAGAGACCCAGTACTTC. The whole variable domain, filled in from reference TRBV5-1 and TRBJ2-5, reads KAGVTQTPRYLIKTRGQQVTLSCSPISGHRSVSWYQQTPGQGLQFLFEYFSETQRNKGNFPGRFSGRQFSNSRSEMNVSTLELGDSALYLCASSLGAAKETQYFGPGTRLLVL.

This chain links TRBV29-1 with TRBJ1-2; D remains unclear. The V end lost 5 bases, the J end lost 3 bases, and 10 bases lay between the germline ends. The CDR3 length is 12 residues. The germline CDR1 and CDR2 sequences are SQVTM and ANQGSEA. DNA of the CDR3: TGCAGCGTTCATGGCGGATACTATGGCTACACCTTC. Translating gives CSVHGGYYGYTF.

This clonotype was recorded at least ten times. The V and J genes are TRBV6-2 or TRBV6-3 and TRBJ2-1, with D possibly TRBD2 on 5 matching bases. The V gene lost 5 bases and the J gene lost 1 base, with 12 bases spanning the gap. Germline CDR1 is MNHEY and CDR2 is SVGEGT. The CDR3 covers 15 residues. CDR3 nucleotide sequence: TGTGCCAGCAGTCTAACGGACTTTTCCTACAATGAGCAGTTCTTC. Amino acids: CASSLTDFSYNEQFF.

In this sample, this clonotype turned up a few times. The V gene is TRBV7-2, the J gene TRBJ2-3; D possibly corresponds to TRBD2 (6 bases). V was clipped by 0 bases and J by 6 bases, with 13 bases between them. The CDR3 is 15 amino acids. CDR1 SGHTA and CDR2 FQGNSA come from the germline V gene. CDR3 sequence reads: CASSLAGGKGDTQYF. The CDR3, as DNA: TGTGCCAGCAGCTTAGCCGGCGGGAAGGGGGATACGCAGTATTTT.

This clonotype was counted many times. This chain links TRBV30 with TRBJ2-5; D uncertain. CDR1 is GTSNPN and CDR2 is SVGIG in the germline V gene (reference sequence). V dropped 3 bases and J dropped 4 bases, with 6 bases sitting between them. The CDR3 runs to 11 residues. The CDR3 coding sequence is TGTGCCTGGAGGACATCAGAGACCCAGTACTTC. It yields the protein CAWRTSETQYF. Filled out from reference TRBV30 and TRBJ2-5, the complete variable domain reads SQTIHQWPATLVQPVGSPLSLECTVEGTSNPNLYWYRQAAGRGLQLLFYSVGIGQISSEVPQNLSASRPQDRQFILSSKKLLLSDSGFYLCAWRTSETQYFGPGTRLLVL.

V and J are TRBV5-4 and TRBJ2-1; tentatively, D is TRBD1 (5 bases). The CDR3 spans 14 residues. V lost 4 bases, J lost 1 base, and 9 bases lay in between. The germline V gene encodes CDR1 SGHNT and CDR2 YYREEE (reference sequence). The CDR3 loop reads CASSADMSYNEQFF. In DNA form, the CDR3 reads TGTGCCAGCAGCGCGGACATGTCCTACAATGAGCAGTTCTTC. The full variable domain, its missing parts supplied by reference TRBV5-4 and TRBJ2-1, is ETGVTQSPTHLIKTRGQQVTLRCSSQSGHNTVSWYQQALGQGPQFIFQYYREEENGRGNFPPRFSGLQFPNYSSELNVNALELDDSALYLCASSADMSYNEQFFGPGTRLTVL.

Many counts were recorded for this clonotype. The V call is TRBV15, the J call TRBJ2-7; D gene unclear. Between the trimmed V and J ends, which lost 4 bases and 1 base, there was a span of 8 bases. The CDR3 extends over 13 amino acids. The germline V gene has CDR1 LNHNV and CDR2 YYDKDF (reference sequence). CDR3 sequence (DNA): TGTGCCACCAGCATCCCAAATTCCTACGAGCAGTACTTC. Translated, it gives CATSIPNSYEQYF.

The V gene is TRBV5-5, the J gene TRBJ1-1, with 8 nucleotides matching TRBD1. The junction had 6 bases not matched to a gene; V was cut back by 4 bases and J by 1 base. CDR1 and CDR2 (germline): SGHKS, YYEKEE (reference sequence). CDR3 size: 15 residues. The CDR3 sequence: CASSEWTGTNTEAFF. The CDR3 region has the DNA TGTGCCAGCAGCGAGTGGACAGGGACGAACACTGAAGCTTTCTTT.

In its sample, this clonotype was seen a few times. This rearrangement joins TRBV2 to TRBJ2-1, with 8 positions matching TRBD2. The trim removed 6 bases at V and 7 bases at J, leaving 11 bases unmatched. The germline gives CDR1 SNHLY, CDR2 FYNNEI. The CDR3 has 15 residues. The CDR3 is CASSLSGGVVNEQFF. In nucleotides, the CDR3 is TGTGCCAGCAGCCTATCGGGGGGGGTTGTTAATGAGCAGTTCTTC.

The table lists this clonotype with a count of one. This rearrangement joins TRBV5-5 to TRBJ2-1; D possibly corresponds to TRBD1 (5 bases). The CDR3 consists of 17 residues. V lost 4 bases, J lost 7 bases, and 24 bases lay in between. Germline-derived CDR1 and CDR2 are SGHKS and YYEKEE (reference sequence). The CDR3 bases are TGTGCCAGCAGCCCCGGGCTCCTCTGGGGCTTTGGAAATGAGCAGTTCTTC. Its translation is CASSPGLLWGFGNEQFF.

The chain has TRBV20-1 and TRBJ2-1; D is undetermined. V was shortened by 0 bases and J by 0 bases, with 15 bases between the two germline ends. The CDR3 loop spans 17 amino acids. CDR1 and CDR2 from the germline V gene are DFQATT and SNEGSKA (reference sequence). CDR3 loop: CSARDRQVFSSYNEQFF. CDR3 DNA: TGCAGTGCTAGAGATCGCCAGGTATTTAGCTCCTACAATGAGCAGTTCTTC.

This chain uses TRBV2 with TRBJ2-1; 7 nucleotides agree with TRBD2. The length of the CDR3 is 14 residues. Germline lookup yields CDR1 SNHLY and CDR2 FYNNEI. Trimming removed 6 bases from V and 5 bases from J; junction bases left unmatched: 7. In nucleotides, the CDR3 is TGTGCCAGCAGGACCGCGGGGGACCACAATGAGCAGTTCTTC. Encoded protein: CASRTAGDHNEQFF.

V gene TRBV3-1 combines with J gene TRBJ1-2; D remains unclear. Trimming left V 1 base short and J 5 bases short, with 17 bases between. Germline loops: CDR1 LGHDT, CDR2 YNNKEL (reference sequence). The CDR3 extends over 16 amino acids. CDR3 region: CASSQGGNRLFYGYTF. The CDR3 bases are TGTGCCAGCAGCCAAGGAGGGAACAGACTTTTTTATGGCTACACCTTC.

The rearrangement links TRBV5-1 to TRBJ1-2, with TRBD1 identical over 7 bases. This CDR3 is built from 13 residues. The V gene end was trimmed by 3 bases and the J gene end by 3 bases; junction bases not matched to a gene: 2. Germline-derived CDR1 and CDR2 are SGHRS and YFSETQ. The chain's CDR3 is CASSYTGDYGYTF. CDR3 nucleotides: TGCGCCAGCAGCTATACAGGGGACTATGGCTACACCTTC.